The rows below give T cell receptor beta chains drawn from one sample of a study of Ad26.COV2.S vaccination and SARS-CoV-2 variants. Measured with immunoSEQ multiplex PCR; TCRdb has only the in-frame clones, and not every one. The sample has 400,000 to 450,000 clones, about 90% seen once; the top ten hold roughly 3.9%. The source material was peripheral blood, sampled in a trial of Ad26.COV2.S vaccine versus placebo. The receptors were gathered from a person between 18 and 65 years old who received the Ad26.COV2.S COVID-19 vaccine or a placebo. Both conserved end residues are part of each CDR3. The order of the fields is clone size, CDR3 length, J gene, D gene, V gene, CDR3 DNA, CDR3 protein. A D gene is named only where the DNA matches it firmly. Clone sizes are given selectively: once, few, many, or a class where the clone is expanded.

>-|15|TRBJ2-2|-|TRBV10-3
TGTGCCATCAGTGAGTCGGTTGGCTTCACCGGGGAGCTGTTTTTT
CAISESVGFTGELFF
>-|13|TRBJ2-7|TRBD2|TRBV7-2
TGTGCCAGCAGCCCTCGGTGGGGGGGCGAGCAGTACTTC
CASSPRWGGEQYF
>-|14|TRBJ2-3|-|TRBV7-2
TGTGCCAGCAGCTTAGAGGCCCCCAGGGATACGCAGTATTTT
CASSLEAPRDTQYF
>-|16|TRBJ2-3|-|TRBV24-1
TGTGCCACCAGTGAGTTTCCGGGACCAGGACCAGATACGCAGTATTTT
CATSEFPGPGPDTQYF
>-|16|TRBJ2-2|TRBD1|TRBV9
TGTGCCAGCAGCCCGGGACAGGGCCTTAGGGCCGGGGAGCTGTTTTTT
CASSPGQGLRAGELFF
>-|15|TRBJ1-5|TRBD1|TRBV7-2
TGTGCCAGCAGCTTGACAGGGGTTAGCAATCAGCCCCAGCATTTT
CASSLTGVSNQPQHF
>-|14|TRBJ1-2|-|TRBV27
TGTGCCAGCAGTCCTGGTGGTTCTAACTATGGCTACACCTTC
CASSPGGSNYGYTF
>few|15|TRBJ2-7|TRBD1|TRBV11-1
TGTGCCAGCAGCTTACCAGGGACAGGGACTTACGAGCAGTACTTC
CASSLPGTGTYEQYF
>-|16|TRBJ2-5|-|TRBV5-4
TGTGCCAGCAGCTTGGCTGGGGCCAGAAGACAAGAGACCCAGTACTTC
CASSLAGARRQETQYF
>once|14|TRBJ2-2|TRBD2|TRBV5-4
TGTGCCAGCAGCACTAGACTAGCCACCGGGGAGCTGTTTTTT
CASSTRLATGELFF
>-|12|TRBJ2-1|-|TRBV15
TGTGCCACCAGCAGGTCCTACAATGAGCAGTTCTTC
CATSRSYNEQFF
>-|18|TRBJ2-4|-|TRBV18
TGTGCCAGCTCACCGAGTAATCCAGGCGACAGGACCAAAAACATTCAGTACTTC
CASSPSNPGDRTKNIQYF
>once|14|TRBJ1-4|-|TRBV18
TGTGCCAGCTCACCAGGCGCAACTAATGAAAAACTGTTTTTT
CASSPGATNEKLFF
>-|18|TRBJ2-5|TRBD1|TRBV4-3
TGCGCCAGCAGCCAAGGGGTCTTGCCAGGGGGTCTACAAGAGACCCAGTACTTC
CASSQGVLPGGLQETQYF
>once|18|TRBJ2-2|-|TRBV19
TGTGCCAGTAGTATAGGGCCCCTGGGGACGACGAACACCGGGGAGCTGTTTTTT
CASSIGPLGTTNTGELFF
>-|14|TRBJ1-2|TRBD1|TRBV6-5
TGTGCCAGCAGTTACGATCGGGACAGCAAAAGCTACACCTTC
CASSYDRDSKSYTF
>once|16|TRBJ2-6|TRBD2|TRBV7-2
TGTGCCAGCAGCTCGGGGGGAGTCTCTGGGGCCAACGTCCTGACTTTC
CASSSGGVSGANVLTF
>-|14|TRBJ2-1|-|TRBV11-3
TGTGCCAGCAGCTCCCGATCCGGGTCGCATGAGCAGTTCTTC
CASSSRSGSHEQFF
>-|17|TRBJ2-1|TRBD2|TRBV7-6
TGTGCCAGCAGCTTAGGGCGGGGACTAGCGGGAGGGCATGAGCAGTTCTTC
CASSLGRGLAGGHEQFF
>-|13|TRBJ2-7|-|TRBV6-1
TGTGCCAGCAGTGAACGGCTACCCTACGAGCAGTACTTC
CASSERLPYEQYF
>-|17|TRBJ1-2|TRBD1|TRBV4-1
TGCGCCAGCAGTTCAAGAACCGGACAGGGGTGGGACGATGGCTACACCTTC
CASSSRTGQGWDDGYTF
>-|13|TRBJ1-4|-|TRBV28
TGTGCCAGCAGGGTGGCGGGGACTGAAAAACTGTTTTTT
CASRVAGTEKLFF
>few|13|TRBJ2-1|-|TRBV2
TGTGCCCAGACCGGGCCTAGCGTACATGAGCAGTTCTTC
CAQTGPSVHEQFF
>-|18|TRBJ2-7|TRBD2|TRBV5-8
TGTGCCAGCAGCTCGGGACTAGCGGGACCAACCGTCCTCTACGAGCAGTACTTC
CASSSGLAGPTVLYEQYF
>-|15|TRBJ2-3|TRBD2|TRBV6-6
TGTGCCAGCAGATCACCGGGGGGGCATGCAGATACGCAGTATTTT
CASRSPGGHADTQYF
>-|13|TRBJ1-6|TRBD1|TRBV27
TGTGCCAGCAGTTGGGACAGGGAATCACCCCTCCACTTT
CASSWDRESPLHF
>-|14|TRBJ2-5|-|TRBV7-8
TGTGCCAGCAGCCGAGGGGGGGGCTGGGAGACCCAGTACTTC
CASSRGGGWETQYF
>-|19|TRBJ2-6|-|TRBV6-2/TRBV6-3
TGTGCCAGCAGCGACGACAGCGAGGCAGGCAACTCTGGGGCCAACGTCCTGACTTTC
CASSDDSEAGNSGANVLTF
>once|17|TRBJ2-1|TRBD2|TRBV6-2/TRBV6-3
TGTGCCAGCAGCAAAGACAGCGGGAGGGCCCCCTACAATGAGCAGTTCTTC
CASSKDSGRAPYNEQFF
>-|16|TRBJ1-3|TRBD1|TRBV3-1/TRBV3-2
TGTGCCAGCAGCCAACCCGGGACAGGGGCTGGAAACACCATATATTTT
CASSQPGTGAGNTIYF
>-|13|TRBJ1-2|-|TRBV7-9
TGTGCCAGCAGCTTAATAGGGAACCATGGCTACACCTTC
CASSLIGNHGYTF
>once|13|TRBJ2-7|-|TRBV27
TGTGCCAGCAGGAGAGCCGGCGACTACGAGCAGTACTTC
CASRRAGDYEQYF
>-|16|TRBJ2-1|TRBD2|TRBV3-1/TRBV3-2
TGTGCCAGCAGCCATGGACTAGCGGGAGGTAACAATGAGCAGTTCTTC
CASSHGLAGGNNEQFF
>-|15|TRBJ2-3|-|TRBV6-2/TRBV6-3
TGTGCCAGCAGTTATCATCGCGGAACCTCAGATACGCAGTATTTT
CASSYHRGTSDTQYF
>-|12|TRBJ2-7|-|TRBV13
TGTGCCAGCAGCTTAGAGTCCTACGAGCAGTACTTC
CASSLESYEQYF
>-|10|TRBJ2-1|-|TRBV25-1
TGTGCCAGCAGTCGTCGGGAGCAGTTCTTC
CASSRREQFF
>-|13|TRBJ2-5|TRBD1|TRBV7-6
TGTGCCAGCAGCGTGGGGACAGATTATGTCCAGTACTTC
CASSVGTDYVQYF
>-|16|TRBJ2-5|-|TRBV9
TGTGCCAGCAGCGAAATGACAGGCCGTACCCAAGAGACCCAGTACTTC
CASSEMTGRTQETQYF
>few|15|TRBJ2-7|-|TRBV11-2
TGTGCCAGCAGCTCAAACTCCGGGACGGCATACGAGCAGTACTTC
CASSSNSGTAYEQYF
>-|18|TRBJ2-6|-|TRBV28
TGTGCCAGCAGTTCGCCTGCCTACAGGGTCCATGGGGCCAACGTCCTGACTTTC
CASSSPAYRVHGANVLTF
>-|14|TRBJ2-7|TRBD2|TRBV9
TGTGCCAGCAGCGTAGGTCTAGCGGCCAACGAGCAGTACTTC
CASSVGLAANEQYF